This T cell receptor beta chain was retrieved from a study of CD8+ T cells in alopecia areata. The wider study: Those treated were given oral tofacitinib at 5 to 10 mg twice daily.

As for treatment: oral pan-JAK inhibitor, 5-10 mg twice daily. V lost 1 base and J 2 bases, leaving 15 bases between the germline ends. The CDR3 contains 16 residues. Germline values: CDR1 SGHTA, CDR2 FQGNSA. RNA extraction was followed by reverse transcription into cDNA, which acted as the sequencing template. Libraries were prepared by immunoSEQ multiplex PCR; TCRdb keeps only in-frame clonotypes and omits some of them. The sample carries 180,000 or so clones, about 54% recorded once. This specimen consisted of CD4+ T cells sorted from blood, obtained at approximately week 60, from a patient treated with tofacitinib. The V gene is TRBV7-2, the J gene TRBJ2-7; a possible D gene is TRBD1 (6 bases). The clonotype comes from a human donor with alopecia areata. CDR3 sequence reads: CASSLVPGHKTYEQYF. The DNA of the CDR3 is TGTGCCAGCAGCTTAGTCCCGGGACATAAAACCTACGAGCAGTACTTC.